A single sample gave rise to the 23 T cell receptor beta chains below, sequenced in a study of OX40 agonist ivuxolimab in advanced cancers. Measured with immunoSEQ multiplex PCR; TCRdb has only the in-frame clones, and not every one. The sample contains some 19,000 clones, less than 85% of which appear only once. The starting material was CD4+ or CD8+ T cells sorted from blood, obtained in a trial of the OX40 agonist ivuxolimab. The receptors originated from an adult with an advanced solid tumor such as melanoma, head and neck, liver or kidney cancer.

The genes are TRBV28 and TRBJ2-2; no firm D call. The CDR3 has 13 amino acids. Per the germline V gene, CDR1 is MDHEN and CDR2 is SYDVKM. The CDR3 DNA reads TGTGCGGCTGGGCCCCCGGTAACCGGGGAGCTGTTTTTT. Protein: CAAGPPVTGELFF. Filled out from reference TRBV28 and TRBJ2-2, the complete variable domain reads DVKVTQSSRYLVKRTGEKVFLECVQDMDHENMFWYRQDPGLGLRLIYFSYDVKMKEKGDIPEGYSVSREKKERFSLILESASTNQTSMYLCAAGPPVTGELFFGEGSRLTVL.

In nucleotides, the CDR3 is TGTGCCAGTAGTATGACAGGGAATTACAATGAGCAGTTCTTC. Encoded protein: CASSMTGNYNEQFF. The chain joins TRBV19 to TRBJ2-1, with 7 bases identical to TRBD1. This CDR3 has 14 amino acids. Germline V gene lookup returns CDR1 LNHDA and CDR2 SQIVND (reference sequence). V shed 3 bases and J 4 bases; nucleotides not matched to a gene: 3.

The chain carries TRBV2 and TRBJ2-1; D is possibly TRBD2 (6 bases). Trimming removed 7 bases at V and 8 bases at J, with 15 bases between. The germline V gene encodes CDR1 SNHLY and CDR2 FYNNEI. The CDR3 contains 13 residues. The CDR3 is CASNLLASDEQFF. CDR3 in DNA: TGTGCCAGCAACCTTCTAGCGTCAGATGAGCAGTTCTTC.

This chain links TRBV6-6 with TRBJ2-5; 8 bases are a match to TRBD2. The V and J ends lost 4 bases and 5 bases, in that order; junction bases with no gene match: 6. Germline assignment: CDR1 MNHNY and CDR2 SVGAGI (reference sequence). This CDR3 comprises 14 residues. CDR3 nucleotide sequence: TGTGCCAGCAGTTCGGGGGGGGTGATGGAGACCCAGTACTTC. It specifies CASSSGGVMETQYF.

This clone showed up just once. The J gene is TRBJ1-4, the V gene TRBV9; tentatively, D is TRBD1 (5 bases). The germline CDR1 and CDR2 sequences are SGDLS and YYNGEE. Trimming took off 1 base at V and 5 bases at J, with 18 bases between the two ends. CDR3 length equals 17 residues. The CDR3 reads CASSVNYKRQRNEKLFF. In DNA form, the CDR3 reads TGTGCCAGCAGCGTAAACTACAAGAGACAGCGAAATGAAAAACTGTTTTTT.

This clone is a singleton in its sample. The CDR3 reads CASSIDRAGVDRETQYF. The DNA for the CDR3 is TGTGCCAGTAGTATAGACCGGGCAGGGGTTGACCGGGAGACCCAGTACTTC. V and J are TRBV19 and TRBJ2-5; D may be TRBD1 (6 bases). CDR3 length equals 17 residues. Germline V CDR1 and CDR2: LNHDA, SQIVND (reference sequence). The V and J ends lost 0 bases and 5 bases respectively, with 19 bases between them.

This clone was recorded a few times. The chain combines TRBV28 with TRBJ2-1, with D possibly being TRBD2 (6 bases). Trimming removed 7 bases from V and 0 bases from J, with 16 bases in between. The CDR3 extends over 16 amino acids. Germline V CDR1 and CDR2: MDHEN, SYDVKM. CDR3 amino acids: CASTLRVEGSYNEQFF. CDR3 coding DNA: TGTGCCAGCACCCTCCGGGTGGAGGGCTCCTACAATGAGCAGTTCTTC.

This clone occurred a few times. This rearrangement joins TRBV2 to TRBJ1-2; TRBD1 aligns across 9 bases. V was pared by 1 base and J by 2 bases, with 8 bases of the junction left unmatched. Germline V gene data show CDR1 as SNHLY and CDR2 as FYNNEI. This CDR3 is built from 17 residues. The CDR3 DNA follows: TGTGCCAGCAGTGAAGAAGACCAGACAGGGGGGAACTATGGCTACACCTTC. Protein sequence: CASSEEDQTGGNYGYTF.

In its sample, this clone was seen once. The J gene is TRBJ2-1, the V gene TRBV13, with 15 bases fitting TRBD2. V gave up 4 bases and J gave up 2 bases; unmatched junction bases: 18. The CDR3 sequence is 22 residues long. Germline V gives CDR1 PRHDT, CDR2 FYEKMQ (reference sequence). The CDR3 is CASSSRTSGRDHIPETYNEQFF. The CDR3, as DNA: TGTGCCAGCAGCTCTAGGACTAGCGGGAGGGACCACATCCCCGAGACCTACAATGAGCAGTTCTTC.

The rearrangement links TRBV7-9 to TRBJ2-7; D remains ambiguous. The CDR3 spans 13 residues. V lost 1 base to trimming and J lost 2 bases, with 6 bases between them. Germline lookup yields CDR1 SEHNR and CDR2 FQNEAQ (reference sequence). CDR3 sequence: CASSLGSTYEQYF. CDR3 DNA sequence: TGTGCCAGCAGCTTAGGAAGTACCTACGAGCAGTACTTC.

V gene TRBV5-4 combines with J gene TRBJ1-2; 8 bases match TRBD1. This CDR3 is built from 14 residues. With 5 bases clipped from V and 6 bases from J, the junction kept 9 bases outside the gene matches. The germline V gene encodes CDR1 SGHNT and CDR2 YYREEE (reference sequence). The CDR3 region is CASRQGDGGNGYTF. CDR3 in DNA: TGTGCCAGCAGACAGGGGGACGGTGGAAATGGCTACACCTTC.

The CDR3 spells CASSLGQDLYGYTF. The CDR3 nucleotides are TGTGCCAGCAGCCTCGGACAGGACCTCTATGGCTACACCTTC. The V gene is TRBV14, the J gene TRBJ1-2; 7 bases are a match to TRBD1. J lost 4 bases, V lost 4 bases, and 6 bases had no gene match. The germline CDR1 and CDR2 sequences are SGHDN and FVKESK. The CDR3 consists of 14 residues.

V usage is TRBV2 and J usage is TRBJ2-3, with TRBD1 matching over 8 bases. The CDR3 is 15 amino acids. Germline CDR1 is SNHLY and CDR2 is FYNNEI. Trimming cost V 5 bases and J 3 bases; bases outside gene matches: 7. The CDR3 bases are TGTGCCAGCAGTATAACAGGGGGATTAACAGATACGCAGTATTTT. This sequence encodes CASSITGGLTDTQYF.

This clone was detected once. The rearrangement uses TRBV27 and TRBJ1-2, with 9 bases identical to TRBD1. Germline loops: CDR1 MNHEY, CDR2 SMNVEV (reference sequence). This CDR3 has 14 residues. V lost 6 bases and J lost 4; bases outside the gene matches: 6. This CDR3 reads CASSSTGGFYGYTF. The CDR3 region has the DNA TGTGCCAGCAGCTCAACAGGGGGCTTCTATGGCTACACCTTC.

CDR3 protein: CASSLVGSGNTIYF. The CDR3 DNA sequence: TGTGCCAGCAGCTTAGTGGGGTCTGGAAACACCATATATTTT. The chain couples TRBV11-2 to TRBJ1-3; D gene uncertain. The CDR3 loop spans 14 amino acids. Trimming took 1 base from V and 1 from J, leaving 5 bases between them. The germline gives CDR1 SGHAT, CDR2 FQNNGV. The full variable domain, its missing parts supplied by reference TRBV11-2 and TRBJ1-3, is EAGVAQSPRYKIIEKRQSVAFWCNPISGHATLYWYQQILGQGPKLLIQFQNNGVVDDSQLPKDRFSAERLKGVDSTLKIQPAKLEDSAVYLCASSLVGSGNTIYFGEGSWLTVV.

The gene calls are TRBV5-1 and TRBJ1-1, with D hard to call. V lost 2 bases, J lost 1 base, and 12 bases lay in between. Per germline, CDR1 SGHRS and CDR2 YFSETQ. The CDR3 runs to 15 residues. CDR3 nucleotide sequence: TGCGCCAGCAGCTTTGGGAGTGGCCCGAACACTGAAGCTTTCTTT. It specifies CASSFGSGPNTEAFF.

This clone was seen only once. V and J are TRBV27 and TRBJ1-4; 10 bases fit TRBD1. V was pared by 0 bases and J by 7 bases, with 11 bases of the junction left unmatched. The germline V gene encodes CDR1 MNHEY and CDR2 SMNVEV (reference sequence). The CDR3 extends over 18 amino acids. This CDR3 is CASSLSGQGEVPAEKLFF. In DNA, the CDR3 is TGTGCCAGCAGTTTATCTGGACAGGGGGAGGTTCCGGCTGAAAAACTGTTTTTT.

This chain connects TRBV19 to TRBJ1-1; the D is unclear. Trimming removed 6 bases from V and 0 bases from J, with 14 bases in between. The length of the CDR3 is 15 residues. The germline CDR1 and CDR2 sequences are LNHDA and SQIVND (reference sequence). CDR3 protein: CASRSREGVNTEAFF. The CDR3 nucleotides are TGTGCCAGTAGATCCCGGGAAGGAGTGAACACTGAAGCTTTCTTT.

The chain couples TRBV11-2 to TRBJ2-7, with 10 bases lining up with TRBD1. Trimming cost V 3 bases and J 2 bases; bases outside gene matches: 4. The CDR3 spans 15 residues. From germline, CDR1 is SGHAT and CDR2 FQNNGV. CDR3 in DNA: TGTGCCAGCAGCTTGCTGGGGACAGGGGCCTACGAGCAGTACTTC. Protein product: CASSLLGTGAYEQYF.

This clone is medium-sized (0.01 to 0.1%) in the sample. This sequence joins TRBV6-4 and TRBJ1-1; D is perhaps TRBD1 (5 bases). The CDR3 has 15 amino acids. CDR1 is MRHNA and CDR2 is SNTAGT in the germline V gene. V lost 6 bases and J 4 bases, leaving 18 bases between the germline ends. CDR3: CASSPGQGGSTEAFF. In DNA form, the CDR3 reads TGTGCCAGCAGCCCCGGGCAGGGAGGAAGCACTGAAGCTTTCTTT.

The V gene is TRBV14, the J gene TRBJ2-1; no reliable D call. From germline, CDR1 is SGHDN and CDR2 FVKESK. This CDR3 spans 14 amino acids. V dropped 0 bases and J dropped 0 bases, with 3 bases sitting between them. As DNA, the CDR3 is TGTGCCAGCAGCCAAGAAAACTCCTACAATGAGCAGTTCTTC. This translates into CASSQENSYNEQFF. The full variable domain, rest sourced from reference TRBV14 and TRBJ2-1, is EAGVTQFPSHSVIEKGQTVTLRCDPISGHDNLYWYRRVMGKEIKFLLHFVKESKQDESGMPNNRFLAERTGGTYSTLKVQPAELEDSGVYFCASSQENSYNEQFFGPGTRLTVL.

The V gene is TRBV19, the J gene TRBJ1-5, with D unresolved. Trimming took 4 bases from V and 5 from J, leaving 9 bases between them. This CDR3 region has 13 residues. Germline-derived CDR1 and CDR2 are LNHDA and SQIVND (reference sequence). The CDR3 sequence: CASSREVYQPQHF. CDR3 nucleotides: TGTGCCAGTAGTAGGGAGGTATATCAGCCCCAGCATTTT.

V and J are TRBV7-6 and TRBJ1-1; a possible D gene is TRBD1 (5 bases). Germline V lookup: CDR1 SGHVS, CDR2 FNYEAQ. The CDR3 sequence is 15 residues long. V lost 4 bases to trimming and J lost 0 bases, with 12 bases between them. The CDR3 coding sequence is TGTGCCAGCAGCTCCCCGGGGGGAATGAACACTGAAGCTTTCTTT. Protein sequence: CASSSPGGMNTEAFF.